The present T cell receptor (beta chain) was sequenced within a study of radiotherapy plus CTLA-4 blockade in lung cancer. Whole-study context: Around 19% of patients responded objectively, and around 32% achieved disease control. Whole-study findings and limits: Early clonal dynamics of blood T cells, together with interferon-beta, were reported as the best response predictor. Expansion of tumor-derived TCR clones was observed in blood after radiotherapy plus ipilimumab.

V shed 6 bases and J shed 1 base, with 12 bases lying between them. Per germline, CDR1 MNHEY and CDR2 SMNVEV (reference sequence). The CDR3 consists of 14 residues. In chemo-refractory metastatic non-small-cell lung cancer, patients got ipilimumab CTLA-4 blockade together with focal radiation. As concerns this clone: Its target is not known.

Profiling relied on immunoSEQ multiplex PCR, and the TCRdb table lists in-frame clones only, not all of them. The table shows about 85,000 clones, with 70% to 90% occurring only once. V gene TRBV27 combines with J gene TRBJ1-2, with no clear D. The origin of this receptor is a human donor with non-small cell lung cancer who had a partial response to radiotherapy plus ipilimumab. The sample was peripheral blood, taken from a patient treated with radiotherapy plus ipilimumab. In DNA form, the CDR3 reads TGTGCCAGCAGCCCTAAACACAGTAACTATGGCTACACCTTC. It codes for CASSPKHSNYGYTF.